One T cell receptor (beta chain) is described in this entry. Antigen unknown. The record originates from a study of yellow fever vaccine responses in identical twins. General observations from the study: Twins' T cell vaccine responses reportedly looked partly convergent, partly personalized.

This CDR3 is 12 amino acids long. Trimming took off 6 bases at V and 9 bases at J, with 12 bases between the two ends. CDR1 and CDR2 from the germline V gene are SNHLY and FYNNEI. TCRdb independently ran MiXCR on the RT-PCR reads; one entry per CDR3 protein. The table records some 10,000 distinct CDR3 sequences, around 77% of them present only once. The specimen comprised T cells from blood (PBMCs), unsorted or a sorted subset (not recorded which), sampled before or after yellow fever vaccination (not recorded which). The receptor's source is a woman in her late teens or twenties who received the yellow fever vaccine. This sequence joins TRBV2 and TRBJ2-1; D is ambiguous. Here the CDR3 DNA reads TGTGCCAGCAGGGATGGTAGGACTGAGCAGTTCTTC. As protein: CASRDGRTEQFF.